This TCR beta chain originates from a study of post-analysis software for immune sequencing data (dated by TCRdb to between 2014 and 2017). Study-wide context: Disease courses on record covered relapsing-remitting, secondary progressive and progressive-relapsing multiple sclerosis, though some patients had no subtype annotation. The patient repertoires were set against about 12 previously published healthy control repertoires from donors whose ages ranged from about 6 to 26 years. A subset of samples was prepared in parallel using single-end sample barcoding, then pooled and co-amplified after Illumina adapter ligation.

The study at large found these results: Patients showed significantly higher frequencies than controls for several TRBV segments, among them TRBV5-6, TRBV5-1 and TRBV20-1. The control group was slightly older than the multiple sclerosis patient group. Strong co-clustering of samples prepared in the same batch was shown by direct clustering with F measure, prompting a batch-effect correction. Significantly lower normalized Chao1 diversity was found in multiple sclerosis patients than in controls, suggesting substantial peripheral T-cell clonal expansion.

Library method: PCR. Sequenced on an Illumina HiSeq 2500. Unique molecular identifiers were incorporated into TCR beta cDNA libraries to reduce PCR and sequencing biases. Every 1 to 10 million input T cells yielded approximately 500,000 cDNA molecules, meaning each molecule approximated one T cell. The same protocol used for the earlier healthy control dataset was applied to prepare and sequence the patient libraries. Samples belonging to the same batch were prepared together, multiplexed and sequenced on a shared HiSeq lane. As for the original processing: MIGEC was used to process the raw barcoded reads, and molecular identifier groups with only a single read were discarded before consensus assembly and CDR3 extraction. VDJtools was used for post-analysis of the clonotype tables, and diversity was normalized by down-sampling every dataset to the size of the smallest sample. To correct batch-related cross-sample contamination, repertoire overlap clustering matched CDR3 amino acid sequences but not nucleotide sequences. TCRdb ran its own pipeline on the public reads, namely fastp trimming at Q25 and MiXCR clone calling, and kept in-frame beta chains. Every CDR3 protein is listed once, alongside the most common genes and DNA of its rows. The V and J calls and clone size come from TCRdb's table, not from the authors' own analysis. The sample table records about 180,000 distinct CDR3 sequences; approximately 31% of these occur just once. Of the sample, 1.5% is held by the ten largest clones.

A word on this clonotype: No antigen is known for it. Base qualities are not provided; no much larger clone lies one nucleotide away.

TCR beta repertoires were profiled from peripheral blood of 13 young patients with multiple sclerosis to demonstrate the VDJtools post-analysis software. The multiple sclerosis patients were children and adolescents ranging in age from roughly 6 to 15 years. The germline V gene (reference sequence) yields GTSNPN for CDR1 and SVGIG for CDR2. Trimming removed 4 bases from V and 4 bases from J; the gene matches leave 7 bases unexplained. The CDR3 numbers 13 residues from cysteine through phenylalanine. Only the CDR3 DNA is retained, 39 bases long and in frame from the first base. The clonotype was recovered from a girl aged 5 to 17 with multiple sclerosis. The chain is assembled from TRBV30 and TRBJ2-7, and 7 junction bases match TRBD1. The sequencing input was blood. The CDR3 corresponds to CAWTRDRLYEQYF. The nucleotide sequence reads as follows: TGTGCCTGGACCAGGGACAGACTTTACGAGCAGTACTTC.